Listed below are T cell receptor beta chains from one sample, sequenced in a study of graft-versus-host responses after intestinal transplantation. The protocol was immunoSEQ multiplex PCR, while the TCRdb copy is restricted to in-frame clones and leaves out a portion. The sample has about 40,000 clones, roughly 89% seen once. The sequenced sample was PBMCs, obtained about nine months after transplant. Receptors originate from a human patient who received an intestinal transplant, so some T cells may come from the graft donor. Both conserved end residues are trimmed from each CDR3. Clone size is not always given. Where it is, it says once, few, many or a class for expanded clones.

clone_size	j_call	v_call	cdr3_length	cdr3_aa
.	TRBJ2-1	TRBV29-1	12	SANSGPSYNEQF
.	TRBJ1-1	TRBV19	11	ASSTQTGGQAF
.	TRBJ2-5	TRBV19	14	ATKVGPTGAGETQY
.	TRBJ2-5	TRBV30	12	AWSADYKIETQY
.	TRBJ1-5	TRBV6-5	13	ASTSTGGSNQPQH
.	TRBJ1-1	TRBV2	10	ASSEGALEAF
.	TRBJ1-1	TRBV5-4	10	ATIQGSGEAF
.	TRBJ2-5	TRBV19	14	ASSPPGQGRQETQY
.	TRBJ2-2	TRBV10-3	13	AISLGALRTGELF
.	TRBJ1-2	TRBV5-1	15	ASSLGEGGPSNYGYT
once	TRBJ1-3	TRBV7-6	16	ASSLVISGTGPGNTIY